A single TCR beta chain is shown here with its context. These data come from a study of blood T cell repertoires in COVID-19. Across the whole study: From T cells, B-cell-depleted T cells, or PBMCs came the material, which was cDNA or gDNA.

The method was immunoSEQ multiplex PCR; TCRdb's version includes in-frame clones alone and lacks a portion of them. The sample has 150,000 to 200,000 clones, just under 85% seen once. The TCR was taken from a man between 60 and 75 years old with COVID-19, enrolled during active disease. The source material was peripheral blood.

CDR3 sequence: CASSLGTGDRQPQHF. DNA of the CDR3: TGTGCCAGCAGTTTAGGGACAGGGGATCGTCAGCCCCAGCATTTT. V and J are TRBV28 and TRBJ1-5; 10 nucleotides agree with TRBD1. The germline V gene encodes CDR1 MDHEN and CDR2 SYDVKM. J lost 6 bases, V lost 2 bases, and 4 bases had no gene match. The CDR3 contains 15 residues.